This TCR beta chain was sequenced during a study of blood T cell repertoires in COVID-19. Turning to the study itself: The study drew acute and convalescent COVID-19 samples from the United States, Italy and Spain. Sources were T cells, B-cell-depleted T cells, or PBMCs; the material itself was cDNA or gDNA.

This CDR3 is 15 amino acids long. Germline values: CDR1 SGHNT, CDR2 YYREEE (reference sequence). Trimming shortened V by 2 bases and J by 0 bases, and 12 bases separated the two germline ends. Methods used by the authors: Reference gene primers were amplified, and this amplification served to estimate nucleated cell counts. The table came from immunoSEQ multiplex PCR; TCRdb's copy has only in-frame clones and leaves some out. D and trimming come from the DNA, and the V and J calls and clone size come from that table. The sample yields tens of thousands of clones, about 80% seen once. The J gene is TRBJ2-7, the V gene TRBV5-4; D is perhaps TRBD1 (6 bases). What was sequenced was peripheral blood. This receptor was taken from an older woman with acute or convalescent COVID-19. This CDR3 is CASSLQGPSSYEQYF. The CDR3 region has the DNA TGTGCCAGCAGCTTACAGGGCCCTAGCTCCTACGAGCAGTACTTC.